The sample holds many counts of the clone carrying this TCR beta chain. The CDR3 has 14 amino acids. Trimming removed 5 bases at V and 2 bases at J, with 13 bases between. Germline assignment: CDR1 SEHNR and CDR2 FQNEAQ (reference sequence). Among the patients, aged 18 to 65, hyperthyroidism was newly diagnosed and had lasted under 2 months. Uncontrolled infection, other autoimmune disease, pregnancy or lactation excluded patients. PBMCs were derived from 10 ml fresh peripheral blood. TCR beta CDR3 regions were amplified from RNA. HTBI primers were the set used in a first-round RT-PCR of the TCR CDR3. TCRdb fed the multiplex PCR reads into MiXCR, producing one record per CDR3 protein. The sample contains 600,000 or so distinct CDR3 sequences, around 16% of which appear only once. These data belong to a study of T cells in Graves' hyperthyroidism and ophthalmopathy. As for the study in general: Sampling of peripheral blood happened at initial diagnosis, prior to any treatment.

The chain combines TRBV7-9 with TRBJ2-7, with D perhaps TRBD1 (6 bases). This TCR came from a woman in her 30s with Graves' hyperthyroidism. Sequenced: blood. The CDR3 here is CASSRPDRAYEQYF. The CDR3 nucleotides are TGTGCCAGCAGCCGCCCGGACAGAGCCTACGAGCAGTACTTC.